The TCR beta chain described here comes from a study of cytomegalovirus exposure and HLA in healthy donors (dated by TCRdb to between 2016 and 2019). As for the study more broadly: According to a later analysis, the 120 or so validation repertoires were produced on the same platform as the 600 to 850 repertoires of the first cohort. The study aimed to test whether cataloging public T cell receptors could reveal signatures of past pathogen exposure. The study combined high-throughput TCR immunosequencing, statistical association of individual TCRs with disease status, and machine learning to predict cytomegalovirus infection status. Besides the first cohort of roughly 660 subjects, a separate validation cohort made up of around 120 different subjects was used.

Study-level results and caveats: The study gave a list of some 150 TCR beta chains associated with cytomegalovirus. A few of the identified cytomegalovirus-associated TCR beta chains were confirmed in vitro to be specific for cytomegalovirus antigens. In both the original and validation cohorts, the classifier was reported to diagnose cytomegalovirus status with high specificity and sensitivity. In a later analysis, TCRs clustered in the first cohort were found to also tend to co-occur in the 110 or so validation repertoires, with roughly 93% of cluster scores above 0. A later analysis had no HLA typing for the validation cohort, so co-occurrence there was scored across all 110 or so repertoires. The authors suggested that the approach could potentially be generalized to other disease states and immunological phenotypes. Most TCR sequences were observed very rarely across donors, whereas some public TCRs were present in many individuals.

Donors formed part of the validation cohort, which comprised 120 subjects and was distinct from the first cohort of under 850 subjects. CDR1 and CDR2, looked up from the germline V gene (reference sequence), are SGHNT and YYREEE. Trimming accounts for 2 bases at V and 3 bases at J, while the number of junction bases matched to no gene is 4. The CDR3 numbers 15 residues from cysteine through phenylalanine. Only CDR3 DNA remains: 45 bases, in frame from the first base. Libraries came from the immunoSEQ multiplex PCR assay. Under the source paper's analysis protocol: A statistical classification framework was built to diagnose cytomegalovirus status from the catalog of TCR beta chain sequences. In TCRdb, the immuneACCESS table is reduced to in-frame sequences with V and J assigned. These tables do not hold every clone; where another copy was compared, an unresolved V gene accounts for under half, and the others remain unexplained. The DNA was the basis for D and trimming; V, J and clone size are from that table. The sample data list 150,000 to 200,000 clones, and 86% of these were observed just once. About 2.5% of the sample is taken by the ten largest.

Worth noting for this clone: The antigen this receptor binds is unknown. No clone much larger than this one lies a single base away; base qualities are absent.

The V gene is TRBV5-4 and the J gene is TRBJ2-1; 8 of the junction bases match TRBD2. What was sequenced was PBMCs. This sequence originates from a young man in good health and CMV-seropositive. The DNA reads TGTGCCAGCAGCTTAGCGACTAGCGACTACAATGAGCAGTTCTTC. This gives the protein CASSLATSDYNEQFF.